Below are 8 T cell receptor beta chains sequenced from a single sample in a study of Ad26.COV2.S vaccination and SARS-CoV-2 variants. Treatment defined: around 19 received Ad26.COV2.S at low or high dose, single or two shots; about 5 received placebo; per-sample allocation not given. It was on day 63 after the first vaccine or placebo injection that samples were taken. Clones were read by immunoSEQ multiplex PCR, and TCRdb kept only the in-frame ones, dropping some. Altogether around 320,000 clones are present, about 82% being singletons, with the ten largest covering 1.5% to 2.5%. Sequences were derived from peripheral blood, sampled in a trial of Ad26.COV2.S vaccine versus placebo. The receptors here all came from a person aged 18-65 years who received the Ad26.COV2.S COVID-19 vaccine or a placebo.

This rearrangement joins TRBV7-9 to TRBJ2-5, with 13 bases fitting TRBD2. Trimming cost V 3 bases and J 2 bases; bases outside gene matches: 3. The CDR3 covers 16 residues. CDR1 and CDR2 (germline): SEHNR, FQNEAQ (reference sequence). CDR3 loop: CASSLPGLAGQETQYF. CDR3 DNA sequence: TGTGCCAGCAGCTTGCCGGGACTAGCGGGGCAAGAGACCCAGTACTTC. Combining the CDR3 with reference TRBV7-9 and TRBJ2-5 gives the whole variable domain DTGVSQNPRHKITKRGQNVTFRCDPISEHNRLYWYRQTLGQGPEFLTYFQNEAQLEKSRLLSDRFSAERPKGSFSTLEIQRTEQGDSAMYLCASSLPGLAGQETQYFGPGTRLLVL.

The rearrangement joins TRBV7-2 to TRBJ2-7; the D is unclear. Per the germline V gene, CDR1 is SGHTA and CDR2 is FQGNSA. The germline V and J ends were trimmed by 4 bases and 4 bases, with 5 bases remaining between them. The CDR3 has 11 residues. Here the CDR3 DNA reads TGTGCCAGCAGCTCTAAATACGAGCAGTACTTC. Translating gives CASSSKYEQYF.

In nucleotides, the CDR3 is TGTGCCAGCAGCTTCCGGACAGGGAATGAGCAGTTCTTC. This codes for CASSFRTGNEQFF. The chain has TRBV5-4 and TRBJ2-1; 8 bases agree with TRBD1. J gave up 7 bases and V 2 bases, and 2 bases lay outside the gene matches. This CDR3 is built from 13 residues. The germline CDR1 and CDR2 sequences are SGHNT and YYREEE (reference sequence).

This clone was seen only a few times. The chain has TRBV6-5 and TRBJ2-7; 10 bases agree with TRBD1. V gave up 6 bases and J gave up 5 bases; unmatched junction bases: 7. The CDR3 is 14 amino acids. Germline V lookup: CDR1 MNHEY, CDR2 SVGAGI. CDR3 residues: CASSNDRGLHEQYF. The CDR3 coding sequence is TGTGCCAGCAGCAACGACAGGGGGCTTCACGAGCAGTACTTC.

Of note for this clone: Other DNA variants within this sample encode the same CDR3. V gene TRBV7-2 combines with J gene TRBJ1-2; D is unclear. The CDR3 extends over 12 amino acids. Trimming shortened V by 4 bases and J by 0 bases, and 3 bases separated the two germline ends. CDR1 and CDR2 (germline): SGHTA, FQGNSA. CDR3 nucleotide sequence: TGTGCCAGCAGCTCCCCTAACTATGGCTACACCTTC. Residues: CASSSPNYGYTF.

V gene TRBV7-2 combines with J gene TRBJ2-5, with TRBD1 identical over 9 bases. V lost 3 bases and J lost 2; bases outside the gene matches: 4. The CDR3 length is 15 residues. Germline values: CDR1 SGHTA, CDR2 FQGNSA. CDR3: CASSFLGQGQETQYF. CDR3 in DNA: TGTGCCAGCAGCTTCCTCGGACAGGGGCAAGAGACCCAGTACTTC. The whole variable domain, filled in from reference TRBV7-2 and TRBJ2-5, reads GAGVSQSPSNKVTEKGKDVELRCDPISGHTALYWYRQSLGQGLEFLIYFQGNSAPDKSGLPSDRFSAERTGGSVSTLTIQRTQQEDSAVYLCASSFLGQGQETQYFGPGTRLLVL.

The chain is built from TRBV30 and TRBJ2-7, with 8 bases aligning to TRBD2. The germline V gene encodes CDR1 GTSNPN and CDR2 SVGIG (reference sequence). There are 16 residues in the CDR3. V shed 4 bases and J 5 bases; nucleotides not matched to a gene: 16. The CDR3 region has the DNA TGTGCCTGGACATATTCCGGGGGGGCCGGTCGGGACGAGCAGTACTTC. The encoded protein is CAWTYSGGAGRDEQYF.

Ten or more counts support this clone. This chain links TRBV15 with TRBJ2-5, with D perhaps matching TRBD2 (6 bases). The CDR3 loop spans 13 amino acids. From germline, CDR1 is LNHNV and CDR2 YYDKDF (reference sequence). Trimming pared 8 bases from V and 4 bases from J, leaving 14 bases between. The CDR3 reads CATGRDRGETQYF. The CDR3 nucleotides read TGTGCCACCGGGCGGGATAGGGGAGAGACCCAGTACTTC.